Following are 19 T cell receptor beta chains from one sample sequenced in a study of Graves' ophthalmopathy and Graves' hyperthyroidism. The authors amplified TCR beta CDR3 regions from RNA transcripts. In the first round, RT-PCR was carried out with HTBI primers, and a multiplex PCR formed the second round. MiXCR, run by TCRdb on the multiplex PCR reads, gives a single entry per CDR3 protein. This sample has 620,000 or so distinct CDR3 sequences, with 22% found just once. Input material: peripheral blood. The source is a woman aged 18-29 years with stable Graves' hyperthyroidism. Some clones in this sample may be carry-over from other donors' samples.

This clonotype has a count of ten or more. The rearrangement uses TRBV20-1 and TRBJ2-7; D remains unclear. CDR3 length: 16 amino acids. Germline CDR1 is DFQATT and CDR2 is SNEGSKA (reference sequence). The V end was cut by 0 bases, the J end by 0 bases, with 15 bases between. The CDR3 nucleotides read TGCAGTGCTAGAGATGTGCTAGATTCGGGCTCCTACGAGCAGTACTTC. Protein: CSARDVLDSGSYEQYF.

V and J are TRBV6-1 and TRBJ2-2, with D hard to call. The CDR3 spans 14 residues. With 4 bases removed from V and 4 bases from J, the gap between germline ends came to 10 bases. The germline gives CDR1 MNHNS, CDR2 SASEGT. CDR3 amino acids: CASSALPATGELFF. CDR3 DNA: TGTGCCAGCAGTGCTCTACCGGCCACCGGGGAGCTGTTTTTT.

In its sample, this clonotype was seen many times. V and J are TRBV6-5 and TRBJ2-5; D gene ambiguous. CDR1 is MNHEY and CDR2 is SVGAGI in the germline V gene. V was pared by 2 bases and J by 2 bases, with 9 bases between. The CDR3 contains 14 residues. In DNA, the CDR3 is TGTGCCAGCAGTTACGGATCTAGTCAAGAGACCCAGTACTTC. It specifies CASSYGSSQETQYF.

This clonotype was recorded many times. The DNA of the CDR3 is TGTGCCATCAGTGAGTCGGGGGGACAGTCTTCTAACTATGGCTACACCTTC. As protein: CAISESGGQSSNYGYTF. The chain combines TRBV10-3 with TRBJ1-2; 7 positions agree with TRBD1. Trimming took 0 bases from V and 0 from J; bases not matched to a gene: 7. CDR1 and CDR2 from the germline V gene are ENHRY and SYGVKD. This CDR3 has 17 residues.

The chain couples TRBV20-1 to TRBJ2-7; D unclear. V dropped 3 bases and J dropped 0 bases, with 12 bases sitting between them. The CDR3 has 14 amino acids. Germline V gene data show CDR1 as DFQATT and CDR2 as SNEGSKA (reference sequence). CDR3 DNA: TGCAGTGCTAGTATGGGCCGGAGCTCCTACGAGCAGTACTTC. As protein: CSASMGRSSYEQYF.

This clonotype was found many times. The chain recombines TRBV12-3 or TRBV12-4 with TRBJ1-3; no clear D. The CDR3 loop spans 12 amino acids. V gave up 3 bases and J gave up 6 bases, with 6 bases separating them. CDR3 in amino acids: CASSLGENTIYF. The CDR3 DNA is TGTGCCAGCAGTTTGGGAGAAAACACCATATATTTT.

The chain uses TRBV20-1 and TRBJ1-2; D ambiguous. CDR3 length: 13 residues. Trimming left V 3 bases short and J 2 bases short, with 10 bases between. Germline-derived CDR1 and CDR2 are DFQATT and SNEGSKA (reference sequence). The CDR3 DNA is TGCAGTGCTAGCGGTAGCCCAAACTATGGCTACACCTTC. Encoded protein: CSASGSPNYGYTF.

This clonotype has at least ten counts. The rearrangement uses TRBV29-1 and TRBJ1-2, with D unresolved. CDR3 length: 16 amino acids. CDR1 and CDR2 from the germline V gene are SQVTM and ANQGSEA. V lost 0 bases to trimming and J lost 5 bases, with 19 bases between them. This CDR3 reads CSVEELRDKSGYGYTF. CDR3 DNA sequence: TGCAGCGTTGAAGAACTTCGTGACAAGAGTGGGTATGGCTACACCTTC.

This chain connects TRBV6-1 to TRBJ2-7, with TRBD2 matching over 14 bases. From germline, CDR1 is MNHNS and CDR2 SASEGT. The CDR3 runs to 15 residues. Unmatched junction bases numbered 4, after V lost 6 bases and J lost 3 bases. This CDR3 is CASSRTSGGFYEQYF. DNA for the CDR3: TGTGCCAGCAGCAGGACTAGCGGGGGGTTCTACGAGCAGTACTTC.

This clonotype was counted ten times or more. The chain is built from TRBV2 and TRBJ2-7, with TRBD2 as a possible D gene (6 bases). Trimming left V 4 bases short and J 1 base short, with 14 bases between. From germline, CDR1 is SNHLY and CDR2 FYNNEI. This CDR3 spans 15 amino acids. CDR3 DNA: TGTGCCAGCAGTGTTACGGGACTTCCATCCTACGAGCAGTACTTC. As protein: CASSVTGLPSYEQYF.

This clonotype was found many times. The chain carries TRBV12-3 or TRBV12-4 and TRBJ2-7, with 7 bases lining up with TRBD2. Trimming took 3 bases from V and 3 from J; bases not matched to a gene: 5. CDR3 length equals 14 residues. The CDR3 DNA follows: TGTGCCAGCAGTTTCGGGAGGCGAAGCTACGAGCAGTACTTC. Amino acid sequence: CASSFGRRSYEQYF.

The chain is built from TRBV12-3 or TRBV12-4 and TRBJ2-2; no reliable D call. Between the trimmed V and J ends, which lost 5 bases and 4 bases, there was a span of 14 bases. The CDR3 consists of 15 residues. The CDR3 loop is CASSNPRDVTGELFF. The CDR3 DNA sequence: TGTGCCAGCAGTAACCCCAGAGATGTCACCGGGGAGCTGTTTTTT.

This clonotype was detected ten times or more. The rearrangement uses TRBV18 and TRBJ2-5, with D possibly being TRBD2 (6 bases). The CDR3 has 16 residues. Trimming removed 0 bases at V and 1 base at J, with 12 bases between. The germline V gene encodes CDR1 KGHSH and CDR2 LQKENI. This CDR3 is CASSPPSSGLQETQYF. The DNA of the CDR3 is TGTGCCAGCTCACCACCATCCAGCGGGCTCCAAGAGACCCAGTACTTC.

This clonotype has more than one count but fewer than ten. This chain connects TRBV15 to TRBJ2-7; 9 bases align to TRBD1. Germline CDR1 is LNHNV and CDR2 is YYDKDF (reference sequence). Trimming took 3 bases from V and 0 from J; bases not matched to a gene: 3. CDR3 length: 15 residues. CDR3 nucleotides: TGTGCCACCAGCAGGGAACAGGGGGCCTCCTACGAGCAGTACTTC. Translated: CATSREQGASYEQYF. The complete variable domain, with remaining parts taken from reference TRBV15 and TRBJ2-7, reads DAMVIQNPRYQVTQFGKPVTLSCSQTLNHNVMYWYQQKSSQAPKLLFHYYDKDFNNEADTPDNFQSRRPNTSFCFLDIRSPGLGDTAMYLCATSREQGASYEQYFGPGTRLTVT.

This clonotype was seen repeatedly, ten times or more. The rearrangement links TRBV11-1 to TRBJ2-4; possibly TRBD2 for D (6 bases). V shed 5 bases and J shed 7 bases, with 15 bases lying between them. This CDR3 spans 14 amino acids. Germline V CDR1 and CDR2: SGHAT, FQDESV (reference sequence). This CDR3 is CASSTLVGGNIQYF. The CDR3 coding sequence is TGTGCCAGCAGCACTTTGGTTGGGGGGAACATTCAGTACTTC. The whole variable domain, filled in from reference TRBV11-1 and TRBJ2-4, reads EAEVAQSPRYKITEKSQAVAFWCDPISGHATLYWYRQILGQGPELLVQFQDESVVDDSQLPKDRFSAERLKGVDSTLKIQPAELGDSAMYLCASSTLVGGNIQYFGAGTRLSVL.

At least ten counts were recorded for this clonotype. The J gene is TRBJ2-7, the V gene TRBV30, with 8 positions matching TRBD2. Germline CDR1 GTSNPN, CDR2 SVGIG (reference sequence). V lost 0 bases and J lost 3; bases outside the gene matches: 4. CDR3 size: 14 residues. The CDR3 protein is CAWSVPSGFYEQYF. CDR3 coding DNA: TGTGCCTGGAGTGTACCTAGCGGGTTCTACGAGCAGTACTTC.

This clonotype was found many times. V and J are TRBV20-1 and TRBJ1-5; no definite D call. Trimming removed 3 bases from V and 4 bases from J, with 13 bases in between. CDR1 is DFQATT and CDR2 is SNEGSKA in the germline V gene (reference sequence). The CDR3 runs 14 residues. CDR3 loop: CSASYQPANQPQHF. In nucleotides, the CDR3 is TGCAGTGCTAGTTATCAGCCCGCTAATCAGCCCCAGCATTTT.

Ten or more counts support this clonotype. The chain couples TRBV6-5 to TRBJ1-1; unclear D gene. V was clipped by 6 bases and J by 0 bases, with 11 bases between them. Germline V lookup: CDR1 MNHEY, CDR2 SVGAGI. The length of the CDR3 is 14 residues. The DNA for the CDR3 is TGTGCCAGCAGCCGAGGGCAGCTGAACACTGAAGCTTTCTTT. Translating gives CASSRGQLNTEAFF.

In its sample, this clonotype was seen many times. The genes are TRBV20-1 and TRBJ2-7; D is undetermined. The length of the CDR3 is 14 residues. Germline-derived CDR1 and CDR2 are DFQATT and SNEGSKA (reference sequence). V lost 1 base to trimming and J lost 0 bases, with 10 bases between them. Here the CDR3 DNA reads TGCAGTGCTAGAGCCCTGCCCCACTCCTACGAGCAGTACTTC. Translation gives CSARALPHSYEQYF.